This T cell receptor beta chain is from a study of T cells after yellow fever vaccination. There are many counts of this clonotype. The target antigen is unknown. Study results and caveats: The booster saw the reappearance of most primary-vaccination clones (approximately 97% CD4, about 88% CD8). Just a small share of clonotypes turned up in the CD4 compartment as well as the CD8 compartment. The bulk population could contribute abundant contaminating clonotypes to FACS-sorted repertoires.

A process of 5'RACE template switching, which added a universal primer site and UMIs, was used to make TCR cDNA. TCRdb reanalysed the 5' RACE reads using MiXCR and keeps one entry per CDR3 protein. Counted here are 500,000 to 700,000 distinct CDR3 sequences, roughly a fifth occurring once; the ten biggest clones make up more than 13%. The V end lost 5 bases, the J end lost 7 bases, and 20 bases lay between the germline ends. The length of the CDR3 is 15 residues. Germline V gene sequence: CDR1 ENHRY, CDR2 SYGVKD. The sequenced sample was PBMCs, obtained 15 days after the yellow fever booster vaccination. The receptor comes from a man younger than 45 who received the YFV17D yellow fever vaccine. The chain couples TRBV10-3 to TRBJ2-5, with D tentatively TRBD1 (6 bases). The CDR3 DNA sequence: TGTGCCATCAGTTCCCCCGGGGAAACAGGGCGGACCCAGTACTTC. Translating gives CAISSPGETGRTQYF.